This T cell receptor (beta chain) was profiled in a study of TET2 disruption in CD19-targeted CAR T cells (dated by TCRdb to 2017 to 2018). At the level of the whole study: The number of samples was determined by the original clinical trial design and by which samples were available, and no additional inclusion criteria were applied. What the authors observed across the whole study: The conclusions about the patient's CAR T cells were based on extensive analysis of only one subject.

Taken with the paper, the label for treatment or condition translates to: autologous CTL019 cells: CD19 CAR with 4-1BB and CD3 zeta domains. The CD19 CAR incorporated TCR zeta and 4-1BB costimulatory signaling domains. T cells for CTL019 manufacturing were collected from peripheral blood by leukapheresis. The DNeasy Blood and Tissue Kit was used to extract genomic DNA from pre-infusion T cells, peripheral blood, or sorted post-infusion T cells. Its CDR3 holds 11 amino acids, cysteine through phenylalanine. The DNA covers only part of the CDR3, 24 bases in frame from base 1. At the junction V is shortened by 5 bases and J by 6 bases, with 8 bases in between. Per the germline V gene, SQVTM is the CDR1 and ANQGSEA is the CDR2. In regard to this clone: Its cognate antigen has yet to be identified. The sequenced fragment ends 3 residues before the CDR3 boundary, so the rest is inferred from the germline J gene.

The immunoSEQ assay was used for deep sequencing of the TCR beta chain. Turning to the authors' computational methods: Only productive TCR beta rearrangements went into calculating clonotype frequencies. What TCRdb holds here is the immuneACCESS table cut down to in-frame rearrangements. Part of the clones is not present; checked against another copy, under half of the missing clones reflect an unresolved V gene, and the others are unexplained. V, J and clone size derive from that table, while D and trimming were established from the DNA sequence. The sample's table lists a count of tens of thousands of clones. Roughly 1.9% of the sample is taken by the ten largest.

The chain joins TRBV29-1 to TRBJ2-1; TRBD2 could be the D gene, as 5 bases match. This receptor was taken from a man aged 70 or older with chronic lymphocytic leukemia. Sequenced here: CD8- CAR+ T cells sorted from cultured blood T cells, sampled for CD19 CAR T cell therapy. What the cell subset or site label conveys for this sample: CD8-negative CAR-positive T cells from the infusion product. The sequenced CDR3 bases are TGCAGCGTTACTAGTCCCAATGAG. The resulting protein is CSVTSPNE. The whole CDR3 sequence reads CSVTSPNEQFF.